This T cell receptor (beta chain) was documented in a study of blood T cell repertoires in COVID-19. Study summary: Some COVID-19 samples were acute and others convalescent; all came from the United States, Italy and Spain.

The CDR3 length is 15 residues. V was pared by 0 bases and J by 4 bases, with 8 bases between. The germline CDR1 and CDR2 sequences are SGHRS and YFSETQ. Under the authors' procedure: It was from reference gene primer amplification that nucleated cell counts were estimated. Clones were sequenced by immunoSEQ multiplex PCR, and TCRdb holds only the in-frame ones, with some missing. The V and J calls and the clone size are those of that table, but D and trimming were determined from the DNA. The data show 50,000 or so clones, around four fifths seen once. This TCR came from a man aged 35 to 55 with acute or convalescent COVID-19. Sequenced sample: peripheral blood. The chain carries TRBV5-1 and TRBJ1-6; D uncertain. CDR3 amino acids: CASSLDHSYNSPLHF. The CDR3 region has the DNA TGCGCCAGCAGCTTGGATCACAGTTATAATTCACCCCTCCACTTT.